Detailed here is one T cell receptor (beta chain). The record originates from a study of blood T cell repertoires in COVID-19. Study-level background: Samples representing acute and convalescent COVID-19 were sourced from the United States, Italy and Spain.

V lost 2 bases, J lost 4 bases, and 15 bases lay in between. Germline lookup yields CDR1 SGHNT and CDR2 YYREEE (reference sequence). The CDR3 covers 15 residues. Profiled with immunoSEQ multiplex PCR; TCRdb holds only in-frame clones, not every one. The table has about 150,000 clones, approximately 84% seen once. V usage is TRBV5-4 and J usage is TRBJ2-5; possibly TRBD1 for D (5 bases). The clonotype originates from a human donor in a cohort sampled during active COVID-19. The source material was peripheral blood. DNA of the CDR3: TGTGCCAGCAGCTTCAAGGGGTGGTTCGGAGAGACCCAGTACTTC. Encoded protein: CASSFKGWFGETQYF.